A single sample is the source of the 19 T cell receptor beta chains below, sequenced in a study of cytomegalovirus exposure and HLA in healthy donors. Some clones are missing from TCRdb's copy, which holds only in-frame ones; the method was immunoSEQ multiplex PCR. The table includes approximately 270,000 clones, approximately 84% detected once. The source material was PBMCs. The receptors here all came from a man aged 18 to 30 in good health and CMV-seropositive.

This chain uses TRBV9 with TRBJ2-3; TRBD2 agrees at 10 bases. The V gene end was trimmed by 0 bases and the J gene end by 3 bases; junction bases not matched to a gene: 4. Germline lookup yields CDR1 SGDLS and CDR2 YYNGEE. CDR3 length: 16 residues. The CDR3 DNA is TGTGCCAGCAGCGTAGGGGAACTAGCGGGAACAGATACGCAGTATTTT. Translation: CASSVGELAGTDTQYF.

This chain uses TRBV11-3 with TRBJ2-1; the D gene is possibly TRBD1 (7 bases). The CDR3 runs 15 residues. The germline V gene encodes CDR1 SGHNT and CDR2 YENEEA. Trimming left V 5 bases short and J 6 bases short, with 17 bases between. The CDR3 DNA is TGTGCCAGCAGCCCGCGACAGGGAGCGGGCAATGAGCAGTTCTTC. Residues: CASSPRQGAGNEQFF.

The chain links TRBV4-1 to TRBJ2-3, with D possibly matching TRBD2 (6 bases). There are 19 residues in the CDR3. The V end lost 0 bases, the J end lost 4 bases, and 23 bases lay between the germline ends. CDR1 MGHRA and CDR2 YSYEKL come from the germline V gene. In DNA form, the CDR3 reads TGCGCCAGCAGCCAAGAAACGCGGCCCCACGGGGGTTGGGCAGATACGCAGTATTTT. This codes for CASSQETRPHGGWADTQYF.

The chain is built from TRBV6-1 and TRBJ1-1; D call uncertain. Germline lookup yields CDR1 MNHNS and CDR2 SASEGT. The CDR3 is 17 residues long. V was clipped by 3 bases and J by 3 bases, with 20 bases between them. CDR3 coding DNA: TGTGCCAGCAGTGATCTAGCCCGGAGGACCGGACACACTGAAGCTTTCTTT. This encodes CASSDLARRTGHTEAFF.

The V gene is TRBV29-1, the J gene TRBJ2-1, with 7 bases lining up with TRBD2. The CDR3 contains 14 residues. V shed 4 bases, J shed 6 bases, and the junction held 9 bases outside the gene matches. Germline V gives CDR1 SQVTM, CDR2 ANQGSEA. The CDR3 region is CSVGGGRTSNEQFF. The CDR3 region has the DNA TGCAGCGTTGGAGGCGGGAGAACCTCCAATGAGCAGTTCTTC.

The V gene is TRBV10-3, the J gene TRBJ2-1; D uncertain. The CDR3 spans 13 residues. V lost 8 bases and J lost 8, with 16 bases in between. The germline V gene has CDR1 ENHRY and CDR2 SYGVKD. CDR3 DNA: TGTGCCATCGGTGGGTCACTTCGCGATGAGCAGTTCTTC. This encodes CAIGGSLRDEQFF.

V gene TRBV5-6 combines with J gene TRBJ2-7; TRBD1 aligns across 8 bases. There are 14 residues in the CDR3. Germline loops: CDR1 SGHDT, CDR2 YYEEEE. V was clipped by 3 bases and J by 2 bases; unmatched bases: 4. The CDR3 is CASSWGTGTYEQYF. The DNA for the CDR3 is TGTGCCAGCAGCTGGGGGACAGGTACCTACGAGCAGTACTTC.

The chain combines TRBV14 with TRBJ2-3; D not resolved. V lost 4 bases and J lost 2, with 13 bases in between. Per the germline V gene, CDR1 is SGHDN and CDR2 is FVKESK. The CDR3 covers 15 residues. The CDR3 nucleotides read TGTGCCAGCAGCCTGTCAGTGGGAAACACAGATACGCAGTATTTT. Protein: CASSLSVGNTDTQYF.

The chain links TRBV2 to TRBJ1-2; the D is unclear. This CDR3 has 14 amino acids. CDR1 is SNHLY, CDR2 FYNNEI, per germline. The V gene lost 1 base and the J gene lost 4 bases, with 10 bases spanning the gap. The CDR3 bases are TGTGCCAGCAGTGAAGGAATCCGGACCTATGGCTACACCTTC. This gives the protein CASSEGIRTYGYTF. The entire variable domain, with the rest obtained from reference TRBV2 and TRBJ1-2, is as follows: EPEVTQTPSHQVTQMGQEVILRCVPISNHLYFYWYRQILGQKVEFLVSFYNNEISEKSEIFDDQFSVERPDGSNFTLKIRSTKLEDSAMYFCASSEGIRTYGYTFGSGTRLTVV.

The chain has TRBV27 and TRBJ1-1, with 8 bases identical to TRBD1. Germline V gene sequence: CDR1 MNHEY, CDR2 SMNVEV (reference sequence). V dropped 7 bases and J dropped 5; count of bases not matched to a gene: 12. The CDR3 sequence is 15 residues long. The CDR3 DNA sequence: TGTGCCAGCAAACCTCAAACAGGGGGAGTGACTGAAGCTTTCTTT. Amino acids: CASKPQTGGVTEAFF.

This sequence joins TRBV19 and TRBJ1-5, with 9 bases that match TRBD1. Losses at the gene ends were 9 bases for V and 1 base for J; bases not matched to a gene: 10. The CDR3 is made up of 16 amino acids. The germline gives CDR1 LNHDA, CDR2 SQIVND (reference sequence). The CDR3 loop reads CASMRTGDKSNQPQHF. The CDR3 DNA follows: TGTGCCAGCATGAGGACAGGGGATAAGAGCAATCAGCCCCAGCATTTT. Drawing the rest from reference TRBV19 and TRBJ1-5, the complete variable domain is DGGITQSPKYLFRKEGQNVTLSCEQNLNHDAMYWYRQDPGQGLRLIYYSQIVNDFQKGDIAEGYSVSREKKESFPLTVTSAQKNPTAFYLCASMRTGDKSNQPQHFGDGTRLSIL.

The chain combines TRBV6-5 with TRBJ1-4; no reliable D call. Trimming left V 6 bases short and J 3 bases short, with 11 bases between. There are 14 residues in the CDR3. Germline V lookup: CDR1 MNHEY, CDR2 SVGAGI. The DNA for the CDR3 is TGTGCCAGCAGGCAGGTCCTCTCTAATGAAAAACTGTTTTTT. This gives the protein CASRQVLSNEKLFF.

This chain connects TRBV4-3 to TRBJ2-1; 12 nucleotides align to TRBD2. V lost 0 bases and J lost 1; bases outside the gene matches: 10. The CDR3 has 20 amino acids. Germline CDR1 reads LGHNA; CDR2 reads YSLEER. The CDR3 region is CASSQDSASGRARSYNEQFF. For the CDR3, the DNA is TGCGCCAGCAGCCAAGATTCAGCTAGCGGGAGGGCCAGGTCCTACAATGAGCAGTTCTTC.

Here the CDR3 reads CASSPFALAGYNEQFF. As DNA, the CDR3 is TGTGCCAGCTCACCATTCGCCCTAGCGGGATACAATGAGCAGTTCTTC. The V gene is TRBV18, the J gene TRBJ2-1, with 9 bases fitting TRBD2. The V and J ends lost 2 bases and 4 bases, in that order; junction bases with no gene match: 6. Germline assignment: CDR1 KGHSH and CDR2 LQKENI. CDR3 length: 16 residues.

On this clone itself: A much larger clonotype is one base distant, so this may be a read error. The sample holds other DNA sequences that translate to the same CDR3. The V call is TRBV19, the J call TRBJ1-1; D is perhaps TRBD1 (5 bases). CDR1 is LNHDA, CDR2 SQIVND, per germline (reference sequence). There are 13 residues in the CDR3. Trimming cost V 3 bases and J 3 bases, with 8 bases left between them. CDR3 protein: CASSMKGDTEAFF. The CDR3 region has the DNA TGTGCCAGTAGTATGAAAGGGGACACTGAAGCTTTCTTT.

This chain connects TRBV29-1 to TRBJ2-7, with D perhaps given as TRBD1 or TRBD2 (5 bases each). This CDR3 region has 14 residues. V was shortened by 4 bases and J by 0 bases, with 13 bases between the two germline ends. CDR1 is SQVTM and CDR2 is ANQGSEA in the germline V gene. In DNA form, the CDR3 reads TGCAGCGTTGGGGGGACGGAGAGCTCCTACGAGCAGTACTTC. It codes for CSVGGTESSYEQYF.

The chain carries TRBV6-1 and TRBJ2-5, with 7 nucleotides matching TRBD2. The junction had 6 bases not matched to a gene; V was cut back by 7 bases and J by 7 bases. The CDR3 length is 12 residues. Germline V lookup: CDR1 MNHNS, CDR2 SASEGT. The CDR3 region is CASNRGEGTQYF. In DNA form, the CDR3 reads TGTGCCAGCAATCGGGGGGAGGGGACCCAGTACTTC.

The DNA of the CDR3 is TGTGCCAGCAGAACCGGGACAGCAACTGAAAAACTGTTTTTT. This gives the protein CASRTGTATEKLFF. The chain couples TRBV2 to TRBJ1-4, with TRBD1 matching over 7 bases. Per germline, CDR1 SNHLY and CDR2 FYNNEI. Trimming at V came to 6 bases and at J to 7 bases, leaving 8 bases not matched to a gene. The length of the CDR3 is 14 residues.

V and J are TRBV2 and TRBJ2-7, with D possibly being TRBD1 or TRBD2 (7 bases each). The V end was cut by 7 bases, the J end by 0 bases, with 10 bases between. The CDR3 is made up of 13 amino acids. Germline V gene data show CDR1 as SNHLY and CDR2 as FYNNEI. The CDR3: CASTGGVSYEQYF. CDR3 coding DNA: TGTGCCAGCACAGGGGGGGTCTCCTACGAGCAGTACTTC. The entire variable domain, with the rest obtained from reference TRBV2 and TRBJ2-7, is as follows: EPEVTQTPSHQVTQMGQEVILRCVPISNHLYFYWYRQILGQKVEFLVSFYNNEISEKSEIFDDQFSVERPDGSNFTLKIRSTKLEDSAMYFCASTGGVSYEQYFGPGTRLTVT.